The clone carrying this T cell receptor delta chain has a handful of counts. The protein TCRdb gives is from a much larger clone and does not agree with this DNA's translation at residue 9, likely a read error; the protein shown here comes from the DNA. TCRdb re-analyzed the reads via CATT. The table lists under 8,500 delta-chain clones, around 0.7% of them singletons, with 15% to 19% in the top ten. This sample was included in a study of gamma-delta chains in newborns, infants, children. Study-wide context: Microbial exposure reportedly drives polyclonal innate γδ T cell expansion after birth.

This CDR3 has 14 amino acids. The V and J ends lost 3 bases and 6 bases respectively, with 16 bases between them. Germline CDR1 reads GEAIGNYY; CDR2 reads EKD. The chain combines TRDV2 with TRDJ1; D possibly corresponds to TRDD3 (6 bases). Sequenced input: blood. The clonotype originates from a child who was a newborn, infant or young child, either healthy, febrile or measles-vaccinated (not recorded which). The CDR3 here is CACDPINWAHKLIF. CDR3 nucleotide sequence: TGTGCCTGTGACCCGATCAACTGGGCCCATAAACTCATCTTT.